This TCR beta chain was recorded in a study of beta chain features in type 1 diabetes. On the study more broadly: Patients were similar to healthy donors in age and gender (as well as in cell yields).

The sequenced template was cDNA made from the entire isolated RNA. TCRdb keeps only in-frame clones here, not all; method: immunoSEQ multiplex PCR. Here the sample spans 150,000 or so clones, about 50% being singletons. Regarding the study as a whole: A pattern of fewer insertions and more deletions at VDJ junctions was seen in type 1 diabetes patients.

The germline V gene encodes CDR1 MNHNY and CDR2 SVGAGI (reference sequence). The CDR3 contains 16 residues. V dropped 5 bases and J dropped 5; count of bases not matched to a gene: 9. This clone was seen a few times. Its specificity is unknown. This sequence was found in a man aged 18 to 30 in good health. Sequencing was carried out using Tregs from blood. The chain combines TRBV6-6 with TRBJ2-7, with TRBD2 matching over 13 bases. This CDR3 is CASSPRTSGRVNEQYF. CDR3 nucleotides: TGTGCCAGCAGTCCCCGGACTAGCGGGAGAGTTAACGAGCAGTACTTC.